These 13 T cell receptor beta chains came from one sample sequenced in a study of CD8 T cells in ankylosing spondylitis. TCRdb re-called the 5' RACE reads with MiXCR, one entry per CDR3 protein. The sample contains approximately 140,000 distinct CDR3 sequences, roughly a tenth of which appear only once. The sample was blood, either unsorted or a sorted T cell fraction (not recorded which). These TCRs come from a male donor with ankylosing spondylitis or in good health (not recorded which).

This clonotype was recorded many times. The gene calls are TRBV9 and TRBJ2-5; D uncertain. The V gene lost 3 bases and the J gene lost 2 bases, with 8 bases spanning the gap. Germline loops: CDR1 SGDLS, CDR2 YYNGEE. CDR3 length equals 13 residues. The CDR3 nucleotides read TGTGCCAGCAGCGGTGTGGGACAAGAGACCCAGTACTTC. It yields the protein CASSGVGQETQYF.

This clonotype occurred many times. The CDR3 nucleotides read TGCAGTGCTAGGGGATTGCAGCATAGCGGGTTTCAGCAGTACTTC. Translating it yields CSARGLQHSGFQQYF. The chain combines TRBV20-1 with TRBJ2-7; 7 bases align to TRBD2. The germline gives CDR1 DFQATT, CDR2 SNEGSKA (reference sequence). The trim removed 3 bases at V and 8 bases at J, leaving 16 bases unmatched. The CDR3 extends over 15 amino acids.

This clonotype was counted only a few times. The V and J genes are TRBV12-3 or TRBV12-4 and TRBJ1-4; D gene unclear. This CDR3 contains 13 residues. V was trimmed by 3 bases and J by 6 bases, leaving 8 bases between them. The CDR3 protein is CASSLAQDEKLFF. The CDR3 nucleotides read TGTGCCAGCAGTTTGGCCCAAGATGAAAAACTGTTTTTT.

The genes are TRBV19 and TRBJ2-3; 11 bases match TRBD2. CDR3 length: 14 amino acids. Per the germline V gene, CDR1 is LNHDA and CDR2 is SQIVND (reference sequence). V shed 8 bases and J 4 bases; nucleotides not matched to a gene: 5. CDR3 DNA: TGTGCCAGTCAGACTAGCGGGATAGCAGATACGCAGTATTTT. Protein sequence: CASQTSGIADTQYF. The full variable domain, in which reference TRBV19 and TRBJ2-3 provide the parts outside the CDR3, is DGGITQSPKYLFRKEGQNVTLSCEQNLNHDAMYWYRQDPGQGLRLIYYSQIVNDFQKGDIAEGYSVSREKKESFPLTVTSAQKNPTAFYLCASQTSGIADTQYFGPGTRLTVL.

This clonotype has a count of ten or more. This chain links TRBV12-3 or TRBV12-4 with TRBJ2-1; D not resolved. This CDR3 comprises 15 residues. V gave up 5 bases and J gave up 5 bases, with 16 bases separating them. The CDR3 here is CASSKNLGPNNEQFF. CDR3 sequence (DNA): TGTGCCAGCAGTAAGAACCTAGGACCAAACAATGAGCAGTTCTTC.

This clonotype was detected only a few times. The rearrangement joins TRBV18 to TRBJ2-3; TRBD2 is a possible D gene (5 bases). Germline V gene data show CDR1 as KGHSH and CDR2 as LQKENI. The CDR3 has 18 amino acids. Trimming cost V 1 base and J 2 bases, with 19 bases left between them. CDR3 nucleotides: TGTGCCAGCTCACCACGGTGGTTACGGGATCCCTCCACAGATACGCAGTATTTT. As protein: CASSPRWLRDPSTDTQYF.

This clonotype was seen ten or more times. The rearrangement links TRBV20-1 to TRBJ2-7, with 10 bases fitting TRBD2. Germline CDR1 and CDR2: DFQATT and SNEGSKA (reference sequence). The J segment lost 3 bases and the V segment lost 1 base, leaving 6 bases of the junction unmatched. The CDR3 length is 15 residues. The DNA of the CDR3 is TGCAGTGCTAGAGGATCAGCGGGAGGGGACTACGAGCAGTACTTC. The encoded protein is CSARGSAGGDYEQYF.

The chain couples TRBV27 to TRBJ2-7; D gene uncertain. Germline-derived CDR1 and CDR2 are MNHEY and SMNVEV (reference sequence). The CDR3 extends over 11 amino acids. V lost 6 bases and J 4 bases, leaving 7 bases between the germline ends. The CDR3 sequence is CASRSRYEQYF. In DNA form, the CDR3 reads TGTGCCAGCAGATCCCGTTACGAGCAGTACTTC.

This clonotype was counted at least ten times. In nucleotides, the CDR3 is TGTGCCAGCAGTTTTCGCACTTTTTCCGGGACAGGCGCGGGCTACACCTTC. Residues: CASSFRTFSGTGAGYTF. V and J are TRBV6-2 or TRBV6-3 and TRBJ1-2, with 8 positions matching TRBD1. CDR1 and CDR2 from the germline V gene are MNHEY and SVGEGT. The CDR3 runs 17 residues. J lost 8 bases, V lost 4 bases, and 18 bases had no gene match.

This clonotype was counted between two and nine times. V and J are TRBV7-2 and TRBJ2-2; a possible D gene is TRBD2 (5 bases). Trimming left V 0 bases short and J 5 bases short, with 10 bases between. Germline V CDR1 and CDR2: SGHTA, FQGNSA. CDR3 length: 15 amino acids. CDR3 DNA: TGTGCCAGCAGCTTAGCGGCGGGTAGAACCGGGGAGCTGTTTTTT. It yields the protein CASSLAAGRTGELFF.

This clonotype was seen repeatedly, ten times or more. The gene calls are TRBV12-3 or TRBV12-4 and TRBJ2-3; no firm D call. V gave up 3 bases and J gave up 4 bases, with 11 bases separating them. This CDR3 contains 14 residues. CDR3 nucleotides: TGTGCCAGCAGTTTGACCCGGCCACCAGATACGCAGTATTTT. This codes for CASSLTRPPDTQYF.

The chain employs TRBV12-3 or TRBV12-4 and TRBJ2-1; 14 bases align to TRBD2. CDR3 length: 13 residues. The ends lost 8 bases at V and 10 bases at J; junction bases unmatched: 4. The CDR3: CASQTSGRGEQFF. The CDR3 nucleotides are TGTGCCAGCCAGACTAGCGGGAGGGGGGAGCAGTTCTTC.

This clonotype was seen repeatedly, ten times or more. This rearrangement joins TRBV13 to TRBJ2-7; no clear D. V dropped 2 bases and J dropped 2 bases, with 10 bases sitting between them. CDR3 length: 14 amino acids. Per the germline V gene, CDR1 is PRHDT and CDR2 is FYEKMQ (reference sequence). CDR3 residues: CASSLFQNAYEQYF. The CDR3 DNA sequence: TGTGCCAGCAGCTTATTCCAAAACGCCTACGAGCAGTACTTC.